This T cell receptor beta chain was captured by sequencing in a study of T cells in Graves' hyperthyroidism and ophthalmopathy. Unmatched junction bases numbered 6, after V lost 6 bases and J lost 2 bases. The germline V gene encodes CDR1 SGHTA and CDR2 FQGTGA. The CDR3 totals 14 residues. Template material for amplifying TCR beta CDR3 regions consisted of RNA transcripts. TCR CDR3 underwent first-round RT-PCR with the HTBI primer set. One entry per CDR3 protein, called by TCRdb with MiXCR from the multiplex PCR reads. The repertoire holds some 300,000 distinct CDR3 sequences, around 20% seen once, with about 35% in the top ten.

The receptor's source is a man aged 50-59 years with Graves' ophthalmopathy. What was sequenced was blood. The chain is built from TRBV7-3 and TRBJ2-7, with 8 bases matching TRBD1. CDR3 bases: TGTGCCAGCAGTTCACCAGGGGGCCCCTACGAGCAGTACTTC. Translated: CASSSPGGPYEQYF.